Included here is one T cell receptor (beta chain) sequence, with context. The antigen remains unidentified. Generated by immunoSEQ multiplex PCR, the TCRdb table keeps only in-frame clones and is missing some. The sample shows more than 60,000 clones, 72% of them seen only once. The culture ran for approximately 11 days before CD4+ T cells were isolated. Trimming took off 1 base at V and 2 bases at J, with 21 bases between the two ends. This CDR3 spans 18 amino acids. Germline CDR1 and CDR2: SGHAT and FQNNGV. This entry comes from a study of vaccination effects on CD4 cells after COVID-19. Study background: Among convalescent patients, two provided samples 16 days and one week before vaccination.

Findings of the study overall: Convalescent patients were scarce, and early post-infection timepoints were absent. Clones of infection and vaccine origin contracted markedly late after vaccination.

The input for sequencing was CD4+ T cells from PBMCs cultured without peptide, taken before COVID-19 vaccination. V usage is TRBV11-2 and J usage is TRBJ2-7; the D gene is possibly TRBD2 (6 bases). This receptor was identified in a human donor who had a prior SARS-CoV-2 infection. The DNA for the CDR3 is TGTGCCAGCAGCTTAGTCGGCGGGATCACCCTTAAGGCCTACGAGCAGTACTTC. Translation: CASSLVGGITLKAYEQYF.